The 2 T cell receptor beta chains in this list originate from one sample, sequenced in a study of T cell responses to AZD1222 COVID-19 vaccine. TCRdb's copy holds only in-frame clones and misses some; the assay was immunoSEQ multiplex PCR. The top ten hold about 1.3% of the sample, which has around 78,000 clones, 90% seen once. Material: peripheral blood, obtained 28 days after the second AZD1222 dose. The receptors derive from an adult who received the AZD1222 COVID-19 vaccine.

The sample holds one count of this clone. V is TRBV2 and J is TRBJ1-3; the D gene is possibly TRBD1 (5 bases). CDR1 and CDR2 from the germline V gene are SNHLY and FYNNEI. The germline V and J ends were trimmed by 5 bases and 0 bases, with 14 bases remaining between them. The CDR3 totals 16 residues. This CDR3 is CASSPFPGTSGNTIYF. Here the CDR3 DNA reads TGTGCCAGCAGTCCTTTCCCAGGGACCTCTGGAAACACCATATATTTT.

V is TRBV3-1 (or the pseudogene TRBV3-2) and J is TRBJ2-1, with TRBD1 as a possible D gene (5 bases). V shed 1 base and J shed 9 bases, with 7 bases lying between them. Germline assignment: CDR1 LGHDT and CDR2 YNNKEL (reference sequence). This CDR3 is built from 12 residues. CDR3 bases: TGTGCCAGCAGCCAAGTCGACAGTGAGCAGTTCTTC. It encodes CASSQVDSEQFF.